The rows below give T cell receptor beta chains drawn from one sample of a study of technical replicates of blood from a few donors. The repertoire was sequenced with immunoSEQ multiplex PCR; TCRdb's copy has only in-frame clones and lacks some. Among about 80,000 clones listed, roughly nine tenths were seen once. Sequenced input: T cells isolated from PBMCs. These receptors came from a human donor in good health. The CDR3 runs from the conserved cysteine through the conserved F or W. Fields, in order: D gene, V gene, clone size, J gene, CDR3 DNA, CDR3 protein. The D gene is left open where the match is weak. Clone size is shown for a subset of rows, as once, few, many or a class of expanded clone.

D gene: .; V gene: TRBV28; clone size: .; J gene: TRBJ2-7; CDR3 DNA: TGTGCCAGCAGCCAGCAGCACGGACAGCCAAAGGAGCAGTACTTC; CDR3 protein: CASSQQHGQPKEQYF
D gene: TRBD1; V gene: TRBV7-9; clone size: .; J gene: TRBJ2-1; CDR3 DNA: TGTGCCAGCAGTCCCGGGACAGGCCAGCACAATGAGCAGTTCTTC; CDR3 protein: CASSPGTGQHNEQFF
D gene: TRBD1; V gene: TRBV4-1; clone size: .; J gene: TRBJ2-3; CDR3 DNA: TGCGCCAGCAGCCCCCGGGACAGTATCACAGATACGCAGTATTTT; CDR3 protein: CASSPRDSITDTQYF
D gene: .; V gene: TRBV9; clone size: .; J gene: TRBJ2-5; CDR3 DNA: TGTGCCAGCGGTCTCGGGGAGGAGACCCAGTACTTC; CDR3 protein: CASGLGEETQYF
D gene: .; V gene: TRBV6-5; clone size: .; J gene: TRBJ2-4; CDR3 DNA: TGTGCCAGCAGGTACAGGGGAGGTGCCAAAAACATTCAGTACTTC; CDR3 protein: CASRYRGGAKNIQYF
D gene: .; V gene: TRBV4-2; clone size: .; J gene: TRBJ2-7; CDR3 DNA: TGTGCCAGCAGCCCAGGGGCTAGCGGTGACTCCTACGAGCAGTACTTC; CDR3 protein: CASSPGASGDSYEQYF
D gene: .; V gene: TRBV11-2; clone size: .; J gene: TRBJ1-2; CDR3 DNA: TGTGCCAGCAGCCGGACTCCTAACTATGGCTACACCTTC; CDR3 protein: CASSRTPNYGYTF
D gene: .; V gene: TRBV7-2; clone size: .; J gene: TRBJ2-7; CDR3 DNA: TGTGCCAGCAGCCGGCTAGGGGAAGAGCAGTACTTC; CDR3 protein: CASSRLGEEQYF
D gene: TRBD1; V gene: TRBV4-2; clone size: few; J gene: TRBJ2-3; CDR3 DNA: TGTGCCAGCAGCCAAGAGTACAGGGGTAGGACAGATACGCAGTATTTT; CDR3 protein: CASSQEYRGRTDTQYF
D gene: .; V gene: TRBV27; clone size: .; J gene: TRBJ1-1; CDR3 DNA: TGTGCCAGCAGTTTAAGGGAGGACACTGAAGCTTTCTTT; CDR3 protein: CASSLREDTEAFF
D gene: .; V gene: TRBV7-2; clone size: .; J gene: TRBJ2-7; CDR3 DNA: TGTGCCAGCAGCCCCCGGACAGAGACCGAGCAGTACTTC; CDR3 protein: CASSPRTETEQYF
D gene: TRBD2; V gene: TRBV11-3; clone size: once; J gene: TRBJ2-7; CDR3 DNA: TGTGCCAGCAGCCCGGGGGAAGCGGGAGGCTACTACGAGCAGTACTTC; CDR3 protein: CASSPGEAGGYYEQYF
D gene: .; V gene: TRBV7-7; clone size: .; J gene: TRBJ2-1; CDR3 DNA: TGTGCTAGCAGCTCTTCCCCCCAAGCGGAACAGTTCTTC; CDR3 protein: CASSSSPQAEQFF
D gene: TRBD2; V gene: TRBV9; clone size: .; J gene: TRBJ2-3; CDR3 DNA: TGTGCCAGCAGCACCCGACTAGCGGGAGACACAGATACGCAGTATTTT; CDR3 protein: CASSTRLAGDTDTQYF
D gene: .; V gene: TRBV30; clone size: .; J gene: TRBJ1-1; CDR3 DNA: TGTGCCTGCGACAAGACACAGGTTTTGAACACTGAAGCTTTCTTT; CDR3 protein: CACDKTQVLNTEAFF
D gene: TRBD1; V gene: TRBV5-1; clone size: .; J gene: TRBJ2-3; CDR3 DNA: TGCGCCAGCAGCCCGATAACAGGGGGCTCGGATACGCAGTATTTT; CDR3 protein: CASSPITGGSDTQYF
D gene: .; V gene: TRBV28; clone size: .; J gene: TRBJ2-7; CDR3 DNA: TGTGCCAGCAGTTTACCCCAATTAGATTACGAGCAGTACTTC; CDR3 protein: CASSLPQLDYEQYF